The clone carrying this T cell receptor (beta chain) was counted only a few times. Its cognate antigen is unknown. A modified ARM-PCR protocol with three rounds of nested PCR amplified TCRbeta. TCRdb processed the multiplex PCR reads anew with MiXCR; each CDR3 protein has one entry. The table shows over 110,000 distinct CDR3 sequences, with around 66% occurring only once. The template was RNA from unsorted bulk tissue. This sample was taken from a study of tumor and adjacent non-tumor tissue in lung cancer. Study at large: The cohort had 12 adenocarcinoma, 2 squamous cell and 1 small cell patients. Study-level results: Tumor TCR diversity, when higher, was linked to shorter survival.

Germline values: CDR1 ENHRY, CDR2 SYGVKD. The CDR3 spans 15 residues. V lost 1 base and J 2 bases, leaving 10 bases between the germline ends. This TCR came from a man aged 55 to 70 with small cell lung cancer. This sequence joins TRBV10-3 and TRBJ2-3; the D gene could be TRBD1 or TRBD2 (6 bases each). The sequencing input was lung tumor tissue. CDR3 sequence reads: CAISEFGGPTDTQYF. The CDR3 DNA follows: TGTGCCATCAGTGAGTTTGGGGGGCCCACAGATACGCAGTATTTT.